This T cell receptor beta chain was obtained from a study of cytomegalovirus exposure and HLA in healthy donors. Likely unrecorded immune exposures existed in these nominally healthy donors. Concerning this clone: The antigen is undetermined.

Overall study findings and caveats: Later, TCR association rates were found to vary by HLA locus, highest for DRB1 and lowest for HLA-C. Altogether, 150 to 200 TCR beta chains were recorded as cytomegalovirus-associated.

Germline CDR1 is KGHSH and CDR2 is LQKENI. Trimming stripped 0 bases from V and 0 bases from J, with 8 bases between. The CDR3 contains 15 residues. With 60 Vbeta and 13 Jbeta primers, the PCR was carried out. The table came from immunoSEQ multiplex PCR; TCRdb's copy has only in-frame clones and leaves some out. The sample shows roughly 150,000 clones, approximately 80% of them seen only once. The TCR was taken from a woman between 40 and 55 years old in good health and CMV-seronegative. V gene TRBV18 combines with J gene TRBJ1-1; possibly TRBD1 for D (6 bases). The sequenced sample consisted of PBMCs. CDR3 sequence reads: CASSPPQGMNTEAFF. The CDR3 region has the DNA TGTGCCAGCTCACCACCTCAGGGGATGAACACTGAAGCTTTCTTT.